This entry describes one TCR beta chain. What it binds is not known. The sample comes from a study of somatic mutations in cytotoxic T cells in rheumatoid arthritis. About the research overall: There were some V beta antibody-stained T-cell populations flow-sorted at nearly 100% purity, and these included V beta1+ cells sequenced for TCRB. Study-level points and caveats: Rheumatoid arthritis patients showed CD8+ clonality increasing with age, unlike healthy controls.

This table comes from immunoSEQ multiplex PCR, and its TCRdb copy is limited to in-frame clones, with some not included. The table shows under 13,000 clones, with 65% to 80% occurring only once. Per the germline V gene, CDR1 is MNHEY and CDR2 is SMNVEV (reference sequence). The CDR3 contains 14 residues. V was cut by 3 bases and J by 4 bases, with 12 bases left in between. This chain links TRBV27 with TRBJ1-1; tentative D call: TRBD1 (5 bases). The source is an adult with rheumatoid arthritis. Material: CD8+ T cells sorted from blood. This CDR3 is CASSFQGVVTEAFF. The CDR3 nucleotides read TGTGCCAGCAGTTTCCAGGGAGTCGTCACTGAAGCTTTCTTT.